Each of the 2 T cell receptor beta chains below was sequenced from the same sample in a study of blood T cell repertoires in COVID-19. Here immunoSEQ multiplex PCR was the method, and the copy in TCRdb shows in-frame clones only, minus some. The table lists some 110,000 clones, roughly 86% of them singletons. Sequenced material: peripheral blood. The receptors here all came from a human donor in a cohort sampled during active COVID-19.

The chain is built from TRBV9 and TRBJ1-1; 8 nucleotides line up with TRBD1. The CDR3 covers 19 residues. Germline trimming cut 2 bases from V and 4 bases from J; bases unmatched to any gene: 19. Germline loops: CDR1 SGDLS, CDR2 YYNGEE. The CDR3 DNA follows: TGTGCCAGCAGCGTCGCCCCACCCTCCGTTCAGGGGGCTGGCACTGAAGCTTTCTTT. This sequence encodes CASSVAPPSVQGAGTEAFF. Complete variable domain (other parts from reference TRBV9 and TRBJ1-1): DSGVTQTPKHLITATGQRVTLRCSPRSGDLSVYWYQQSLDQGLQFLIQYYNGEERAKGNILERFSAQQFPDLHSELNLSSLELGDSALYFCASSVAPPSVQGAGTEAFFGQGTRLTVV.

This clone was seen only once. The chain carries TRBV2 and TRBJ2-6; tentative D call: TRBD1 (6 bases). The CDR3 has 15 residues. V lost 4 bases to trimming and J lost 2 bases, with 9 bases between them. Germline V gives CDR1 SNHLY, CDR2 FYNNEI. The CDR3 DNA is TGTGCCAGCAGTGTCGCAGGGGCTGGGGCCAACGTCCTGACTTTC. Translation gives CASSVAGAGANVLTF.